Presented here are 5 T cell receptor beta chains from one specimen sequenced in a study of shared clonotypes between healthy human individuals. The assay was immunoSEQ multiplex PCR, and TCRdb's table has in-frame clones only and misses some. The sample has 2.3 million or so clones, about 92% seen once; the top ten hold about 0.41%. Sequenced: naive CD4+ T cells from PBMCs. As for subset: CD45RA+ positively selected. These receptors all stem from a man between 18 and 29 years old in good health. Some clones in this sample may be carry-over from other donors' samples.

A note on this clone: Other DNA sequences within the sample encode an identical CDR3. V and J are TRBV5-1 and TRBJ2-5; 12 bases fit TRBD2. Germline assignment: CDR1 SGHRS and CDR2 YFSETQ. Trimming took 4 bases from V and 2 from J; bases not matched to a gene: 3. This CDR3 is 15 amino acids long. CDR3 DNA sequence: TGCGCCAGCAGCCCAGGACTAGCGGGGCAAGAGACCCAGTACTTC. Translated, it gives CASSPGLAGQETQYF.

V usage is TRBV6-5 and J usage is TRBJ1-5, with a possible D match to TRBD1 (5 bases). This CDR3 has 13 residues. The V and J ends lost 2 bases and 5 bases respectively, with 7 bases between them. In germline, CDR1 is MNHEY, CDR2 SVGAGI. CDR3 DNA sequence: TGTGCCAGCAGTTACACCAGGGATCAGCCCCAGCATTTT. Translated: CASSYTRDQPQHF.

Comments on this clone: Different DNA sequences within this sample yield the same CDR3. The V gene is TRBV2, the J gene TRBJ2-3; no clear D gene. In germline, CDR1 is SNHLY, CDR2 FYNNEI. Trimming removed 1 base from V and 6 bases from J, with 2 bases in between. This CDR3 has 11 amino acids. The CDR3 DNA is TGTGCCAGCAGTGAAGTCGATACGCAGTATTTT. Its protein is CASSEVDTQYF.

This clone is a singleton in its sample. The chain links TRBV28 to TRBJ2-1; 7 positions agree with TRBD1. J gave up 4 bases and V 6 bases, and 9 bases lay outside the gene matches. CDR1 and CDR2 from the germline V gene are MDHEN and SYDVKM. The CDR3 totals 15 residues. The CDR3 protein is CASSLHSTGYNEQFF. In DNA form, the CDR3 reads TGTGCCAGCAGCCTTCATTCGACAGGGTACAATGAGCAGTTCTTC.

The genes are TRBV6-1 and TRBJ1-4; D not certain. The CDR3 contains 13 residues. The V gene's germline CDR1 is MNHNS and CDR2 SASEGT. Deletions cut 2 bases from V and 7 bases from J, with 8 bases between. CDR3 amino acids: CASSERRSEKLFF. DNA for the CDR3: TGTGCCAGCAGTGAACGAAGGAGTGAAAAACTGTTTTTT.